This TCR beta chain was captured in a study of shared clonotypes between healthy human individuals. CD45RO-negative CD8 cells positively selected for CCR7 made up the naive population, which excluded terminally differentiated effector memory CD45RA+ cells. Donors were Caucasian adults residing in Nashville, Tennessee, USA. CDR3 length: 12 amino acids. The germline V gene has CDR1 LNHDA and CDR2 SQIVND (reference sequence). With 5 bases clipped from V and 7 bases from J, the junction kept 3 bases outside the gene matches. Turning to this clone: In the same sample, other DNA sequences code for this CDR3.

TCRdb keeps only in-frame clones here, not all; method: immunoSEQ multiplex PCR. The sample has about 1.9 million clones, about 93% seen once; the top ten hold around 1.7%. The specimen sequenced was naive CD8+ T cells from PBMCs. The gene calls are TRBV19 and TRBJ1-2; TRBD1 aligns across 8 bases. The clonotype was recovered from a man in his late teens or twenties in good health. Some clones in this sample may be carry-over from other donors' samples. The CDR3 DNA sequence: TGTGCCAGTAGTCAGGGGGCGAGTGGCTACACCTTC. Its protein is CASSQGASGYTF.